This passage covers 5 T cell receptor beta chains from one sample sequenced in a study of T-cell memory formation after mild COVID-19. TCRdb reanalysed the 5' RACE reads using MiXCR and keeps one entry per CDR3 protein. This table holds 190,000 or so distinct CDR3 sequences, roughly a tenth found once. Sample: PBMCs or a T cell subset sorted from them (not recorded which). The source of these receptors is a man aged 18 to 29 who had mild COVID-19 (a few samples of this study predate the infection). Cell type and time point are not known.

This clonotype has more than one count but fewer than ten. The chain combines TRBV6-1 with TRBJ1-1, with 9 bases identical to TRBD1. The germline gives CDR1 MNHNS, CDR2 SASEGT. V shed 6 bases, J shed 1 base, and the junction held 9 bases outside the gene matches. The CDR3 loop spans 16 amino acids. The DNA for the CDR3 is TGTGCCAGCAGCCCGAATCCGGGACAGGGGAACACTGAAGCTTTCTTT. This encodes CASSPNPGQGNTEAFF.

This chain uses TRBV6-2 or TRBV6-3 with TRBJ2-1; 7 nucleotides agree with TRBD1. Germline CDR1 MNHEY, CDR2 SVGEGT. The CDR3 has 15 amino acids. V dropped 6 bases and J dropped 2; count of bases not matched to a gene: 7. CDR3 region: CASSRQGPPYNEQFF. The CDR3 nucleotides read TGTGCCAGCAGCCGACAGGGCCCCCCCTACAATGAGCAGTTCTTC.

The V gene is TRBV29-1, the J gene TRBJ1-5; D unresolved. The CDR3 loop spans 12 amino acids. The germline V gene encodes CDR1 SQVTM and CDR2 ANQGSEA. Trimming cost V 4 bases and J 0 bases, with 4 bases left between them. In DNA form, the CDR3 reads TGCAGCGTTGTGGATAGCAATCAGCCCCAGCATTTT. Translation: CSVVDSNQPQHF.

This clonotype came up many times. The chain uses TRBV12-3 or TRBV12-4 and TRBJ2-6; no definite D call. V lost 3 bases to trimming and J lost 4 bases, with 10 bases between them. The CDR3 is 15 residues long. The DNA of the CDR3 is TGTGCCAGCAGTTTGTTTGGGTACGGGGCCAACGTCCTGACTTTC. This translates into CASSLFGYGANVLTF.

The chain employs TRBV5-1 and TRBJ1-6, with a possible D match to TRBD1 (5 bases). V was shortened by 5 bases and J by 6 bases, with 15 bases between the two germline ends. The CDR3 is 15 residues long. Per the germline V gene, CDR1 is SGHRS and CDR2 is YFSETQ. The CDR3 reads CASRILGVANSPLHF. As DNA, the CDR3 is TGCGCCAGCAGAATCCTGGGGGTCGCTAATTCACCCCTCCACTTT.